This record covers a single T cell receptor (beta chain). Its antigen is not yet known. No base quality values were provided; no much bigger clone lies one nucleotide off. Collaborating institutions collected whole blood in K2EDTA tubes following their own protocols. Collaborator samples were shipped for TCRbeta analysis as frozen whole blood, isolated PBMCs, or DNA extracted from either sample type. This sample was included in a study of blood T cell repertoires in COVID-19 (dated by TCRdb to 2018 to 2020). Turning to the overall study: Collaborator samples came from the United States, Italy and Spain and covered acute and convalescent phases of COVID-19. A de-identified subject ID, COVID-19 status, age in years and sex were almost always included in the sample metadata. The prospective study material was composed of cDNA or gDNA derived from T cells, B-cell-depleted T cells, or PBMCs. The repertoires were made available in a free public database intended to serve as a resource for research on the immune response to SARS-CoV-2. Where HLA class I and class II types were available, the types were taken from metadata supplied by the sample provider, not from assay-based typing. The samples were drawn from the first 160 participants of the ongoing ImmuneRACE study and from over 950 subjects provided by 6 global collaborators. Subjects who had been exposed to COVID-19, were actively infected with it, or had recovered from it provided the deeply sampled blood TCRbeta repertoires that made up the dataset.

Ends trimmed: V by 3 bases, J by 7 bases; bases unmatched to a gene: 9. The germline V gene gives CDR1 as KGHDR and CDR2 as SFDVKD. Inclusive of the bounding cysteine and phenylalanine, the CDR3 is 15 residues long. This entry keeps only the CDR3 DNA: 45 bases, framed from base 1. The full study reports these points: The amount of clinical and demographic metadata varied by source and participant and was provided uncurated.

TCRbeta CDR3 regions were amplified from genomic DNA by means of the immunoSEQ Assay, a bias-controlled multiplex PCR. As for how the authors treated the data: Nucleated cell counts per sample were estimated from amplification of reference gene primers within the assay. To quantify the absolute abundance of each unique TCRbeta CDR3 rearrangement, sequence reads were collapsed and filtered. For each sample, productive Simpson clonality was calculated as the square root of Simpson's diversity index across productive rearrangements. As stored in TCRdb, this immuneACCESS dataset retains in-frame rearrangements with V and J assigned. A fraction of the clones does not appear; measured against another copy, unresolved V genes explain less than half of the discrepancy, and the remainder lacks a known reason. That table is the source of V, J and clone size, and D and trimming were worked out from the DNA. The sample table lists under 140,000 clones, around 80% of them with a count of one. The top ten clones comprise around 4% of the sample.

Sequencing input: peripheral blood. The sequence was obtained from a woman at least 80 years old with acute or convalescent COVID-19. The rearranged segments are TRBV24-1 and TRBJ1-2, with TRBD1 matching 8 junction bases. CDR3 region: CATSDGDRGGFGYTF. The nucleotide sequence is given as TGTGCCACCAGTGATGGAGACAGGGGAGGGTTTGGCTACACCTTC.